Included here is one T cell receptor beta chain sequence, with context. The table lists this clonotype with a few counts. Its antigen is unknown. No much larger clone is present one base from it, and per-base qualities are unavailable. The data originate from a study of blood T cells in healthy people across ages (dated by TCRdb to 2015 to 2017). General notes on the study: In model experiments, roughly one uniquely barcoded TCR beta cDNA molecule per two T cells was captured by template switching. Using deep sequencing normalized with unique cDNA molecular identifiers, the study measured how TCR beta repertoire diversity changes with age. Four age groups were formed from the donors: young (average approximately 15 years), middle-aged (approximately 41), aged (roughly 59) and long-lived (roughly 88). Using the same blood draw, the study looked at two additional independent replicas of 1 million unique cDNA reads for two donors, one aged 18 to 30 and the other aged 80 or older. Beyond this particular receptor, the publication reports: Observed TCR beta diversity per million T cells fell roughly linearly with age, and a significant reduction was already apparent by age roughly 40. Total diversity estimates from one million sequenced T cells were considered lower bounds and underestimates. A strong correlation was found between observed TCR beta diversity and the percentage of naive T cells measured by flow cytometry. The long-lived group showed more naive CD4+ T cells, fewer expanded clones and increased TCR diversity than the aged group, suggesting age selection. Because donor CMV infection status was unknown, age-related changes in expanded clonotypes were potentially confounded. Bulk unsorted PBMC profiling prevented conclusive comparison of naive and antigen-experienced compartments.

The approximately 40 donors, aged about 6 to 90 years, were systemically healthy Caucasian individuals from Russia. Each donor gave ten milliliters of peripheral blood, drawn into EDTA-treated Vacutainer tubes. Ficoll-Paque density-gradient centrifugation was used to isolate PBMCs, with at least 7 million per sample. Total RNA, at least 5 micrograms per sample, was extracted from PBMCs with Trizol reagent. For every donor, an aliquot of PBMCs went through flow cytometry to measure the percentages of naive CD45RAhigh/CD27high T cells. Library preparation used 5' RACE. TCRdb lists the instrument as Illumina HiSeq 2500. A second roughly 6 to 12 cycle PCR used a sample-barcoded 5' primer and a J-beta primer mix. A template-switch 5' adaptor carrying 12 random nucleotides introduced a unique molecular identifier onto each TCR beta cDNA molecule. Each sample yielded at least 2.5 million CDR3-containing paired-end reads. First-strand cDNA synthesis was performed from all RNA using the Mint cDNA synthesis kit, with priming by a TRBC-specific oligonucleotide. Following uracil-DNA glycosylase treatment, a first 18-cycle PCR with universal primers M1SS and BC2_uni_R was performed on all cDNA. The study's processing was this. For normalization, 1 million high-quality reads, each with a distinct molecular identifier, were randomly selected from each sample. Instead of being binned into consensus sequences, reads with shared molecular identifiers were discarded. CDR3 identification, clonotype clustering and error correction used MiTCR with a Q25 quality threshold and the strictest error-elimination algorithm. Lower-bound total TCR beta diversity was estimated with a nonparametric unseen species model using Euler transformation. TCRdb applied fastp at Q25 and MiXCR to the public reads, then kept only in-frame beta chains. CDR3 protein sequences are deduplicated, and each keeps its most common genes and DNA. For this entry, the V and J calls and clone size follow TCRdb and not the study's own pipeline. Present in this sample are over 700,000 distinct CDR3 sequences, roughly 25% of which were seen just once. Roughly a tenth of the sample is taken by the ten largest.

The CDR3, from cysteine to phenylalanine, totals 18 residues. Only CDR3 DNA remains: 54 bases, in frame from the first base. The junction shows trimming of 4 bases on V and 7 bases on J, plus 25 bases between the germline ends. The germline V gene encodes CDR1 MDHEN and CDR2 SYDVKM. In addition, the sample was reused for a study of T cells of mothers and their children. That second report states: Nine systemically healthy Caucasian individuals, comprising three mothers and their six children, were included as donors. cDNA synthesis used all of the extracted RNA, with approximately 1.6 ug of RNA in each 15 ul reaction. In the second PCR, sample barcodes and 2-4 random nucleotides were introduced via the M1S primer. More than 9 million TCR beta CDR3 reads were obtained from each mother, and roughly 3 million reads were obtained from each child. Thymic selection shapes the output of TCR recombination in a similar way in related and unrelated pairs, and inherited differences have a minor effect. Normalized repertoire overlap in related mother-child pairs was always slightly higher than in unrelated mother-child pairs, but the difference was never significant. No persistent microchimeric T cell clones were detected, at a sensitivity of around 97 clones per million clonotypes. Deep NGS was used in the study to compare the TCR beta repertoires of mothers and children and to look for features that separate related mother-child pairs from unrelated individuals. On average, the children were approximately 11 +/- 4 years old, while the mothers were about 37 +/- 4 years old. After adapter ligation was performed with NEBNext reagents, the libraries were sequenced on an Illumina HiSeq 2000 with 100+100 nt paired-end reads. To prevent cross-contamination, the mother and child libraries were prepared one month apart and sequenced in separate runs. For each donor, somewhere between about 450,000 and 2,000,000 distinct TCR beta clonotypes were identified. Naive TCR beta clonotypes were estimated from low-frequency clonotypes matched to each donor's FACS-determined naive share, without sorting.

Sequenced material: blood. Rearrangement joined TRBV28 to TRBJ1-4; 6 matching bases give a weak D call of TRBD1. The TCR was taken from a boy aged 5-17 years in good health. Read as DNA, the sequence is TGTGCCAGCAGTTCCTACGGACAGTCGGGTCTACGGTCTGAAAAACTGTTTTTT. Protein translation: CASSSYGQSGLRSEKLFF.